A single sample is the source of the 12 T cell receptor beta chains below, sequenced in a study of T cell responses to AZD1222 COVID-19 vaccine. Here immunoSEQ multiplex PCR was the method, and the copy in TCRdb shows in-frame clones only, minus some. The sample shows 100,000 or so clones, 85% to 90% of them seen only once. The sequencing used peripheral blood, collected on day 0 of AZD1222 vaccination. These receptors originate from an adult in good health.

V is TRBV5-1 and J is TRBJ1-4, with TRBD1 matching over 9 bases. CDR1 and CDR2 (germline): SGHRS, YFSETQ. This CDR3 contains 14 residues. With V trimmed by 4 bases and J by 8 bases, 6 bases remained unmatched. Here the CDR3 DNA reads TGCGCCAGCAGCGCGGGACAGGGTCAGGAAAAACTGTTTTTT. This codes for CASSAGQGQEKLFF.

This sequence joins TRBV9 and TRBJ2-1; D is perhaps TRBD2 (5 bases). The V end was cut by 0 bases, the J end by 2 bases, with 15 bases between. CDR3 length equals 17 residues. The germline V gene encodes CDR1 SGDLS and CDR2 YYNGEE. The CDR3 is CASSVEGGLPPYNEQFF. CDR3 nucleotides: TGTGCCAGCAGCGTAGAAGGAGGATTACCTCCCTACAATGAGCAGTTCTTC.

The CDR3 DNA sequence: TGTGCCATCCGAACGCCTAGCGGGGGGTCCTCAGATACGCAGTATTTT. It specifies CAIRTPSGGSSDTQYF. The rearrangement links TRBV10-3 to TRBJ2-3; 11 positions match TRBD2. Per the germline V gene, CDR1 is ENHRY and CDR2 is SYGVKD. CDR3 length: 16 residues. V lost 8 bases to trimming and J lost 4 bases; unmatched junction nucleotides: 11.

V usage is TRBV4-1 and J usage is TRBJ1-6; unclear D gene. From germline, CDR1 is MGHRA and CDR2 YSYEKL. This CDR3 has 12 residues. V gave up 1 base and J gave up 11 bases, with 6 bases separating them. The CDR3 is CASSQAGAPLHF. In nucleotides, the CDR3 is TGCGCCAGCAGCCAAGCAGGAGCACCCCTCCACTTT.

The rearrangement joins TRBV6-5 to TRBJ2-3; D not certain. The germline gives CDR1 MNHEY, CDR2 SVGAGI. Trimming stripped 10 bases from V and 1 base from J, with 15 bases between. The CDR3 is 14 residues long. CDR3 loop: CATSLAERTDTQYF. The DNA for the CDR3 is TGTGCCACCTCGCTTGCAGAACGCACAGATACGCAGTATTTT.

The J gene is TRBJ2-3, the V gene TRBV10-3; no reliable D call. Germline V lookup: CDR1 ENHRY, CDR2 SYGVKD. The CDR3 loop spans 14 amino acids. Trimming cost V 3 bases and J 0 bases, with 7 bases left between them. DNA of the CDR3: TGTGCCATCAGTGACGGGTTTAGCACAGATACGCAGTATTTT. As protein: CAISDGFSTDTQYF.

The chain uses TRBV4-1 and TRBJ2-1; TRBD2 aligns across 11 bases. The CDR3 consists of 15 residues. Germline CDR1 is MGHRA and CDR2 is YSYEKL. V trimming: 2 bases; J trimming: 3 bases; junction bases outside the gene matches: 0. CDR3 nucleotide sequence: TGCGCCAGCAGCCAACTAGCGGGGGGCTACAATGAGCAGTTCTTC. Residues: CASSQLAGGYNEQFF.

The chain uses TRBV3-1 (or the pseudogene TRBV3-2) and TRBJ1-5; possibly TRBD1 for D (5 bases). Trimming left V 6 bases short and J 7 bases short, with 13 bases between. Germline V gene sequence: CDR1 LGHDT, CDR2 YNNKEL (reference sequence). The CDR3 is 13 amino acids. The CDR3 region is CASSQGIGQPQHF. The CDR3, as DNA: TGTGCCAGCAGTCAGGGTATTGGACAGCCCCAGCATTTT.

This clone was counted a few times. This chain joins TRBV7-2 and TRBJ1-2; unclear D gene. The V gene lost 8 bases and the J gene lost 5 bases, with 21 bases spanning the gap. CDR3 size: 15 residues. The germline V gene has CDR1 SGHTA and CDR2 FQGNSA. CDR3 protein: CASPPPASDIYGYTF. The CDR3 DNA follows: TGTGCCAGCCCACCGCCGGCCTCGGATATATATGGCTACACCTTC.

The chain uses TRBV11-2 and TRBJ2-3; the match to TRBD2 covers 13 bases. The CDR3 has 16 residues. The V gene's germline CDR1 is SGHAT and CDR2 FQNNGV. The ends lost 4 bases at V and 2 bases at J; junction bases unmatched: 3. The CDR3: CASSSGLAGFTDTQYF. CDR3 bases: TGTGCCAGCAGCTCGGGACTAGCGGGGTTCACAGATACGCAGTATTTT.

The chain joins TRBV25-1 to TRBJ1-1, with TRBD1 as a possible D gene (5 bases). Between the trimmed V and J ends, which lost 1 base and 1 base, there was a span of 13 bases. Germline V gene data show CDR1 as MGHDK and CDR2 as SYGVNS. This CDR3 comprises 16 residues. CDR3 sequence (DNA): TGTGCCAGCAGTGAATGGGTTGGGGGAGGGAACACTGAAGCTTTCTTT. The encoded protein is CASSEWVGGGNTEAFF.

V and J are TRBV19 and TRBJ2-7; D perhaps matches TRBD2 (6 bases). CDR3 size: 13 residues. Germline-derived CDR1 and CDR2 are LNHDA and SQIVND (reference sequence). The V end was cut by 6 bases, the J end by 2 bases, with 11 bases between. CDR3 nucleotides: TGTGCCAGTAGGGGACTCGAAACCTACGAGCAGTACTTC. This gives the protein CASRGLETYEQYF.